Following are 32 T cell receptor beta chains from one sample sequenced in a study of blood T cell repertoires in COVID-19. Clones were sequenced by immunoSEQ multiplex PCR, and TCRdb holds only the in-frame ones, with some missing. The sample records some 200,000 clones, more than 80% being singletons. Sequenced sample: peripheral blood. The origin of the receptors is a woman between 40 and 55 years old with COVID-19, enrolled during active disease.

The V gene is TRBV2, the J gene TRBJ1-5; weak D call: TRBD1 (5 bases). Germline assignment: CDR1 SNHLY and CDR2 FYNNEI. The length of the CDR3 is 15 residues. V lost 2 bases to trimming and J lost 3 bases, with 11 bases between them. The CDR3 reads CASSEQGIANQPQHF. The CDR3 DNA reads as TGTGCCAGCAGTGAACAGGGTATCGCCAATCAGCCCCAGCATTTT.

The V and J genes are TRBV10-3 and TRBJ2-5, with 8 bases that match TRBD2. V was clipped by 0 bases and J by 5 bases; unmatched bases: 5. Germline V gives CDR1 ENHRY, CDR2 SYGVKD. This CDR3 contains 15 residues. CDR3 region: CAISESGGVEETQYF. The DNA of the CDR3 is TGTGCCATCAGTGAGTCCGGGGGGGTCGAGGAGACCCAGTACTTC.

V and J are TRBV6-5 and TRBJ1-5, with D perhaps TRBD1 (5 bases). CDR3 length: 14 residues. Trimming took off 6 bases at V and 1 base at J, with 10 bases between the two ends. CDR1 is MNHEY and CDR2 is SVGAGI in the germline V gene. The CDR3 protein is CASRRGQSNQPQHF. CDR3 DNA sequence: TGTGCCAGCAGGCGCGGACAAAGCAATCAGCCCCAGCATTTT.

The chain couples TRBV9 to TRBJ2-7; 7 nucleotides agree with TRBD2. V gave up 4 bases and J gave up 5 bases; unmatched junction bases: 6. Germline V gives CDR1 SGDLS, CDR2 YYNGEE. CDR3 length: 13 residues. For the CDR3, the DNA is TGTGCCAGCAGCCTCAGCGGGATGAACGAGCAGTACTTC. Amino acids: CASSLSGMNEQYF. Supplemented by reference TRBV9 and TRBJ2-7, the full variable domain reads DSGVTQTPKHLITATGQRVTLRCSPRSGDLSVYWYQQSLDQGLQFLIQYYNGEERAKGNILERFSAQQFPDLHSELNLSSLELGDSALYFCASSLSGMNEQYFGPGTRLTVT.

The gene calls are TRBV6-5 and TRBJ2-1, with 8 bases fitting TRBD1. The V gene's germline CDR1 is MNHEY and CDR2 SVGAGI. CDR3 length: 15 residues. The J segment lost 10 bases and the V segment lost 0 bases, leaving 8 bases of the junction unmatched. The CDR3 coding sequence is TGTGCCAGCAGTTACTCGAACAGGGGGTACAGGGAGCAGTTCTTC. Its translation is CASSYSNRGYREQFF.

The V gene is TRBV5-4, the J gene TRBJ1-2; D might be TRBD1 (5 bases). This CDR3 has 16 residues. Trimming took off 0 bases at V and 1 base at J, with 13 bases between the two ends. Per the germline V gene, CDR1 is SGHNT and CDR2 is YYREEE (reference sequence). The CDR3 region has the DNA TGTGCCAGCAGCTTGGCCCTCCAGGGACTTAACTATGGCTACACCTTC. Translation: CASSLALQGLNYGYTF.

The gene calls are TRBV7-9 and TRBJ2-1, with a possible D match to TRBD2 (7 bases). Germline assignment: CDR1 SEHNR and CDR2 FQNEAQ (reference sequence). This CDR3 has 14 residues. Deletions cut 7 bases from V and 3 bases from J, with 13 bases between. CDR3 region: CASTPGGLYNEQFF. CDR3 bases: TGTGCCAGCACCCCGGGGGGCCTCTACAATGAGCAGTTCTTC.

The rearrangement uses TRBV2 and TRBJ2-3, with 7 bases lining up with TRBD2. Germline CDR1 reads SNHLY; CDR2 reads FYNNEI. V shed 8 bases, J shed 3 bases, and the junction held 11 bases outside the gene matches. This CDR3 contains 15 residues. This CDR3 is CASGREGLGTDTQYF. The CDR3 nucleotides are TGTGCCAGCGGAAGGGAGGGCCTCGGGACAGATACGCAGTATTTT. Full variable domain (outside the CDR3, taken from reference TRBV2 and TRBJ2-3): EPEVTQTPSHQVTQMGQEVILRCVPISNHLYFYWYRQILGQKVEFLVSFYNNEISEKSEIFDDQFSVERPDGSNFTLKIRSTKLEDSAMYFCASGREGLGTDTQYFGPGTRLTVL.

The gene calls are TRBV11-3 and TRBJ2-2; no firm D call. V shed 5 bases and J shed 4 bases, with 8 bases lying between them. CDR1 and CDR2 (germline): SGHNT, YENEEA. The CDR3 contains 13 residues. In nucleotides, the CDR3 is TGTGCCAGCAGCCTCCCGGGCACCGGGGAGCTGTTTTTT. Protein product: CASSLPGTGELFF.

This chain joins TRBV6-5 and TRBJ2-5; the match to TRBD1 covers 8 bases. This CDR3 spans 13 amino acids. Per the germline V gene, CDR1 is MNHEY and CDR2 is SVGAGI. V lost 6 bases to trimming and J lost 2 bases; unmatched junction nucleotides: 2. The CDR3 here is CASRDRGQETQYF. CDR3 DNA: TGTGCCAGCAGAGACAGGGGTCAAGAGACCCAGTACTTC.

The chain uses TRBV7-9 and TRBJ2-2; D perhaps matches TRBD1 (5 bases). Germline CDR1 and CDR2: SEHNR and FQNEAQ (reference sequence). The ends were cut back, 5 bases at V and 6 bases at J, with 10 bases in the middle. The CDR3 spans 13 residues. The CDR3: CASSPTVSGELFF. The CDR3 DNA follows: TGTGCCAGCAGCCCGACAGTCTCCGGGGAGCTGTTTTTT.

The chain has TRBV3-1 (or the pseudogene TRBV3-2) and TRBJ2-5; D ambiguous. The CDR3 spans 14 residues. The V end was cut by 1 base, the J end by 1 base, with 7 bases between. Germline assignment: CDR1 LGHDT and CDR2 YNNKEL (reference sequence). CDR3 loop: CASSQGYSQETQYF. The CDR3 coding sequence is TGTGCCAGCAGCCAAGGCTACTCCCAAGAGACCCAGTACTTC.

This chain links TRBV27 with TRBJ1-6; tentative D call: TRBD1 (6 bases). The germline gives CDR1 MNHEY, CDR2 SMNVEV (reference sequence). The V and J ends lost 4 bases and 6 bases respectively, with 13 bases between them. The CDR3 spans 15 residues. The CDR3 reads CASSYRQVANSPLHF. In DNA, the CDR3 is TGTGCCAGCAGTTACCGACAGGTGGCTAATTCACCCCTCCACTTT.

V is TRBV2 and J is TRBJ2-3, with 7 bases that match TRBD2. The CDR3 runs to 13 residues. Trimming cost V 6 bases and J 4 bases; bases outside gene matches: 4. From germline, CDR1 is SNHLY and CDR2 FYNNEI. CDR3 bases: TGTGCCAGCAGCGGACTAGGGCCAGATACGCAGTATTTT. Translating gives CASSGLGPDTQYF.

This sequence joins TRBV28 and TRBJ2-1; D perhaps matches TRBD2 (5 bases). Between the trimmed V and J ends, which lost 7 bases and 4 bases, there was a span of 11 bases. The CDR3 length is 13 residues. Germline lookup yields CDR1 MDHEN and CDR2 SYDVKM. This chain's CDR3 is CASKFRGYNEQFF. Written as DNA, the CDR3 is TGTGCCAGCAAATTCCGGGGTTACAATGAGCAGTTCTTC. The complete variable domain, with remaining parts taken from reference TRBV28 and TRBJ2-1, reads DVKVTQSSRYLVKRTGEKVFLECVQDMDHENMFWYRQDPGLGLRLIYFSYDVKMKEKGDIPEGYSVSREKKERFSLILESASTNQTSMYLCASKFRGYNEQFFGPGTRLTVL.

V is TRBV27 and J is TRBJ2-3; TRBD1 matches at 8 bases. The J segment lost 2 bases and the V segment lost 3 bases, leaving 1 base of the junction unmatched. The CDR3 is 14 residues long. Germline V gene lookup returns CDR1 MNHEY and CDR2 SMNVEV (reference sequence). This CDR3 reads CASSLDRVTDTQYF. CDR3 DNA sequence: TGTGCCAGCAGTTTGGACAGGGTCACAGATACGCAGTATTTT.

This clone was found once. This chain links TRBV19 with TRBJ2-3, with D unresolved. Trimming pared 4 bases from V and 3 bases from J, leaving 14 bases between. The CDR3 runs to 15 residues. Germline V gene sequence: CDR1 LNHDA, CDR2 SQIVND (reference sequence). The CDR3 nucleotides are TGTGCCAGTAGTACTGAGATCTCTCTGACAGATACGCAGTATTTT. This gives the protein CASSTEISLTDTQYF. Filled out from reference TRBV19 and TRBJ2-3, the complete variable domain reads DGGITQSPKYLFRKEGQNVTLSCEQNLNHDAMYWYRQDPGQGLRLIYYSQIVNDFQKGDIAEGYSVSREKKESFPLTVTSAQKNPTAFYLCASSTEISLTDTQYFGPGTRLTVL.

The chain employs TRBV30 and TRBJ1-6; D gene unclear. CDR1 is GTSNPN and CDR2 is SVGIG in the germline V gene (reference sequence). Trimming took 2 bases from V and 10 from J, leaving 6 bases between them. This CDR3 region has 11 residues. This CDR3 reads CAWSRWSPLHF. The DNA for the CDR3 is TGTGCCTGGAGTCGGTGGTCACCCCTCCACTTT.

The rearrangement uses TRBV12-3 or TRBV12-4 and TRBJ2-6; D is uncertain. The CDR3 sequence is 13 residues long. Trimming removed 8 bases from V and 0 bases from J, with 5 bases in between. In DNA form, the CDR3 reads TGTGCCAGCCTCTACTCTGGGGCCAACGTCCTGACTTTC. Its translation is CASLYSGANVLTF.

This rearrangement joins TRBV5-1 to TRBJ2-5; no firm D call. The CDR3 spans 15 residues. Germline V gene lookup returns CDR1 SGHRS and CDR2 YFSETQ. The ends were cut back, 8 bases at V and 5 bases at J, with 22 bases in the middle. CDR3 region: CASYHYPVGVETQYF. In nucleotides, the CDR3 is TGCGCCAGTTACCACTACCCCGTCGGAGTGGAGACCCAGTACTTC.

This clone has only a few counts. The rearrangement uses TRBV29-1 and TRBJ2-1, with D tentatively TRBD2 (5 bases). V dropped 3 bases and J dropped 7 bases, with 16 bases sitting between them. The CDR3 length is 14 residues. The V gene's germline CDR1 is SQVTM and CDR2 ANQGSEA. This chain's CDR3 is CSVDGGLQWNEQFF. The CDR3 DNA follows: TGCAGCGTTGATGGCGGGCTGCAATGGAATGAGCAGTTCTTC.

V is TRBV5-4 and J is TRBJ2-2; TRBD2 matches 7 bases. V lost 4 bases, J lost 1 base, and 7 bases stayed unmatched. The CDR3 is 16 residues long. Germline CDR1 is SGHNT and CDR2 is YYREEE (reference sequence). CDR3 protein: CASSQGLAGNTGELFF. The CDR3 nucleotides read TGTGCCAGCAGCCAAGGTTTAGCGGGGAACACCGGGGAGCTGTTTTTT.

This clone is medium-sized (0.01 to 0.1%) in the sample. The chain employs TRBV6-6 and TRBJ1-2, with D uncertain. CDR3 length: 13 residues. Germline lookup yields CDR1 MNHNY and CDR2 SVGAGI (reference sequence). Trimming stripped 4 bases from V and 2 bases from J, with 8 bases between. CDR3: CASSFSSNYGYTF. Here the CDR3 DNA reads TGTGCCAGCAGTTTTAGTTCCAACTATGGCTACACCTTC.

The chain uses TRBV7-8 and TRBJ2-3, with a tentative D call TRBD2 (6 bases). CDR3 length: 16 residues. Trimming removed 8 bases from V and 0 bases from J, with 18 bases in between. Germline V CDR1 and CDR2: SGHVS, FQNEAQ. The CDR3 DNA reads TGTGCCAGCGCGGGGTTGGTGGCAGAAAGCACAGATACGCAGTATTTT. Protein sequence: CASAGLVAESTDTQYF.

The rearrangement links TRBV7-9 to TRBJ2-1; no reliable D call. The V end was cut by 5 bases, the J end by 4 bases, with 15 bases between. CDR1 and CDR2 (germline): SEHNR, FQNEAQ (reference sequence). The length of the CDR3 is 15 residues. The CDR3 protein is CASSTRRLSYNEQFF. In DNA form, the CDR3 reads TGTGCCAGCAGCACCCGCAGATTATCTTACAATGAGCAGTTCTTC.

The CDR3 spells CASSGGALGYGYTF. The CDR3 DNA is TGTGCCAGCAGTGGGGGCGCTTTAGGCTATGGCTACACCTTC. The gene calls are TRBV2 and TRBJ1-2; perhaps TRBD1 as D (5 bases). Trimming removed 4 bases from V and 4 bases from J, with 13 bases in between. The CDR3 loop spans 14 amino acids. Germline CDR1 is SNHLY and CDR2 is FYNNEI.

The chain carries TRBV27 and TRBJ2-5; possibly TRBD1 for D (5 bases). The CDR3 totals 17 residues. Germline-derived CDR1 and CDR2 are MNHEY and SMNVEV (reference sequence). The V end was cut by 6 bases, the J end by 3 bases, with 23 bases between. The CDR3 DNA follows: TGTGCCAGCAGCTTTAAAGGTTTTGGACAAGCCGAAGAGACCCAGTACTTC. This encodes CASSFKGFGQAEETQYF.

V gene TRBV5-5 combines with J gene TRBJ1-2, with D possibly being TRBD1 (6 bases). This CDR3 is built from 15 residues. The V gene's germline CDR1 is SGHKS and CDR2 YYEKEE (reference sequence). Trimming cost V 3 bases and J 6 bases, with 18 bases left between them. The CDR3 DNA reads as TGTGCCAGCAGCTCGATGGGGGCGGGCAACAATGGCTACACCTTC. This translates into CASSSMGAGNNGYTF.

This clone came up a few times. The chain uses TRBV23-1 and TRBJ2-2; tentatively, D is TRBD1 (5 bases). TRBV23-1 is annotated as an ORF whose role is uncertain. The ends were cut back, 8 bases at V and 3 bases at J, with 16 bases in the middle. This CDR3 contains 15 residues. CDR3 DNA: TGCGCCAGCCCTAAAGGGGCGACACACACCGGGGAGCTGTTTTTT. Encoded protein: CASPKGATHTGELFF.

The rearrangement links TRBV5-1 to TRBJ1-1; perhaps TRBD1 as D (6 bases). Germline V CDR1 and CDR2: SGHRS, YFSETQ. Trimming stripped 4 bases from V and 1 base from J, with 14 bases between. The CDR3 totals 15 residues. CDR3 DNA: TGCGCCAGCAGCATTACCGGGACACCGAACACTGAAGCTTTCTTT. Its translation: CASSITGTPNTEAFF.

This chain connects TRBV7-9 to TRBJ2-2; D perhaps matches TRBD1 (6 bases). This CDR3 has 15 residues. The ends were cut back, 1 base at V and 4 bases at J, with 10 bases in the middle. CDR1 SEHNR and CDR2 FQNEAQ come from the germline V gene (reference sequence). The CDR3 region has the DNA TGTGCCAGCAGCTTAGTCAGGGGAGTCACCGGGGAGCTGTTTTTT. This translates into CASSLVRGVTGELFF. Based on the CDR3 plus reference TRBV7-9 and TRBJ2-2, the full variable domain is DTGVSQNPRHKITKRGQNVTFRCDPISEHNRLYWYRQTLGQGPEFLTYFQNEAQLEKSRLLSDRFSAERPKGSFSTLEIQRTEQGDSAMYLCASSLVRGVTGELFFGEGSRLTVL.

This chain joins TRBV4-1 and TRBJ1-1, with D hard to call. The germline gives CDR1 MGHRA, CDR2 YSYEKL. Between the trimmed V and J ends, which lost 6 bases and 0 bases, there was a span of 17 bases. This CDR3 has 16 amino acids. The CDR3 loop is CASRHFTGSMNTEAFF. The CDR3 DNA reads TGCGCCAGCAGACACTTCACGGGGTCGATGAACACTGAAGCTTTCTTT.